What follows are 11 T cell receptor beta chains derived from one specimen sequenced in a study of PD-1 blockade in mismatch repair-deficient tumors. Here immunoSEQ multiplex PCR was the method, and the copy in TCRdb shows in-frame clones only, minus some. The sample comprises roughly 14,000 clones, about nine tenths of which are singletons, and over 9.5% rests with the top ten. The antigens of these receptors remain unknown. Described time point: identical approximately nine-day culture without peptide (control). Here the sequenced sample was cells cultured in vitro, taken from a patient treated with pembrolizumab. These receptors all come from an adult with mismatch repair-deficient cancer.

The J gene is TRBJ1-3, the V gene TRBV19; D ambiguous. Germline CDR1 and CDR2: LNHDA and SQIVND (reference sequence). Trimming took off 8 bases at V and 2 bases at J, with 10 bases between the two ends. CDR3 length equals 13 residues. CDR3 sequence: CASGTGAGNTIYF. In DNA form, the CDR3 reads TGTGCCAGTGGAACCGGCGCTGGAAACACCATATATTTT.

This chain joins TRBV11-3 and TRBJ2-1; TRBD2 is a possible D gene (5 bases). Trimming pared 1 base from V and 10 bases from J, leaving 8 bases between. CDR3 length: 12 amino acids. CDR1 SGHNT and CDR2 YENEEA come from the germline V gene. DNA of the CDR3: TGTGCCAGCAGCTTAGGACTATTGGAGCAGTTCTTC. This gives the protein CASSLGLLEQFF.

The chain recombines TRBV9 with TRBJ1-2; TRBD1 is a possible D gene (5 bases). This CDR3 spans 13 amino acids. V dropped 0 bases and J dropped 8 bases, with 11 bases sitting between them. CDR1 is SGDLS and CDR2 is YYNGEE in the germline V gene. The CDR3 DNA follows: TGTGCCAGCAGCGTAGCTCCGGACACGGGCTACACCTTC. Translating it yields CASSVAPDTGYTF.

V gene TRBV29-1 combines with J gene TRBJ1-1, with D perhaps matching TRBD1 (5 bases). Germline CDR1 reads SQVTM; CDR2 reads ANQGSEA. This CDR3 region has 16 residues. The CDR3 reads CSTGDSRRDMNTEAFF. DNA of the CDR3: TGCAGTACCGGGGACTCCCGGCGGGATATGAACACTGAAGCTTTCTTT.

This sequence joins TRBV28 and TRBJ2-2; D is possibly TRBD1 (5 bases). The germline V and J ends were trimmed by 5 bases and 8 bases, with 18 bases remaining between them. The CDR3 spans 15 residues. Germline V lookup: CDR1 MDHEN, CDR2 SYDVKM. The chain's CDR3 is CASSPFGQGRGELFF. The CDR3 DNA reads TGTGCCAGCAGTCCCTTTGGGCAGGGTAGGGGGGAGCTGTTTTTT.

This clone was seen only once. The chain links TRBV27 to TRBJ2-5, with 8 bases identical to TRBD2. V gave up 6 bases and J gave up 5 bases; unmatched junction bases: 11. This CDR3 region has 15 residues. In germline, CDR1 is MNHEY, CDR2 SMNVEV (reference sequence). In nucleotides, the CDR3 is TGTGCCAGCAGCCCCGGGGGGGGCAGTTTGGAGACCCAGTACTTC. Its translation is CASSPGGGSLETQYF.

The gene calls are TRBV5-1 and TRBJ2-2, with 7 bases aligning to TRBD2. CDR1 is SGHRS and CDR2 is YFSETQ in the germline V gene. This CDR3 is built from 16 residues. Trimming removed 1 base from V and 4 bases from J; junction bases left unmatched: 7. CDR3 DNA sequence: TGCGCCAGCAGCTTGCTTGCTAGCGGTACCACCGGGGAGCTGTTTTTT. Translating gives CASSLLASGTTGELFF.

This clone is classed as medium-sized. The chain couples TRBV10-1 to TRBJ2-1; 12 positions match TRBD2. Germline V gene sequence: CDR1 WNHNN, CDR2 SYGVQD (reference sequence). V lost 4 bases, J lost 9 bases, and 4 bases stayed unmatched. This CDR3 region has 14 residues. DNA of the CDR3: TGCGCCAGCAGTGGGGGACTAGCGGGCATTGAGCAGTTCTTC. It codes for CASSGGLAGIEQFF.

The V call is TRBV5-1, the J call TRBJ1-1; TRBD1 aligns across 8 bases. The CDR3 length is 15 residues. From germline, CDR1 is SGHRS and CDR2 YFSETQ. Trimming removed 4 bases from V and 5 bases from J; junction bases left unmatched: 10. The DNA of the CDR3 is TGCGCCAGCAGCCTGAACGGACAGGGAATGACTGAAGCTTTCTTT. The encoded protein is CASSLNGQGMTEAFF.

The V and J genes are TRBV7-3 and TRBJ2-5, with 8 positions matching TRBD2. With 5 bases clipped from V and 1 base from J, the junction kept 6 bases outside the gene matches. This CDR3 region has 15 residues. Germline V gene lookup returns CDR1 SGHTA and CDR2 FQGTGA. CDR3 nucleotides: TGTGCCAGCAGCCGCAGCGGGAGCCCCCAAGAGACCCAGTACTTC. As protein: CASSRSGSPQETQYF.

The rearrangement uses TRBV6-6 and TRBJ2-3; TRBD1 matches 7 bases. Losses at the gene ends were 2 bases for V and 5 bases for J; bases not matched to a gene: 4. Per germline, CDR1 MNHNY and CDR2 SVGAGI (reference sequence). The CDR3 extends over 14 amino acids. The CDR3 protein is CASSYQGGVDTQYF. In nucleotides, the CDR3 is TGTGCCAGCAGTTACCAAGGGGGCGTAGATACGCAGTATTTT.